Listed below are T cell receptor beta chains from one sample, sequenced in a study of cytomegalovirus exposure and HLA in healthy donors. Libraries were prepared by immunoSEQ multiplex PCR; TCRdb keeps only in-frame clonotypes and omits some of them. In the table there are about 170,000 clones, about 83% of which are singletons. Material for sequencing was PBMCs. The receptors originated from a girl under 18 in good health and CMV-seropositive. Both conserved end residues are part of each CDR3.

V gene: TRBV9; J gene: TRBJ1-3; CDR3 protein: CASSVGGNSGNTIYF
V gene: TRBV28; J gene: TRBJ1-2; CDR3 protein: CASREEVGYTF
V gene: TRBV7-3; J gene: TRBJ1-2; CDR3 protein: CASSLAGNYGYTF
V gene: TRBV11-2; J gene: TRBJ2-1; CDR3 protein: CASGFGGSSYNEQFF
V gene: TRBV10-1; J gene: TRBJ2-1; CDR3 protein: CASSEFVVRELGNEQFF
V gene: TRBV5-8; J gene: TRBJ1-5; CDR3 protein: CASSRTGSNQPQHF
V gene: TRBV25-1; J gene: TRBJ2-3; CDR3 protein: CASSEGGKTDTQYF
V gene: TRBV11-3; J gene: TRBJ2-1; CDR3 protein: CASSRGGSYNEQFF
V gene: TRBV6-6; J gene: TRBJ1-1; CDR3 protein: CASSYGQHPGAFF
V gene: TRBV12-5; J gene: TRBJ1-1; CDR3 protein: CASGLVLGAPLMNTEAFF
V gene: TRBV11-2; J gene: TRBJ1-6; CDR3 protein: CASSFQGSYNSPLHF
V gene: TRBV6-5; J gene: TRBJ1-2; CDR3 protein: CASSYSGSTQGGYTF
V gene: TRBV9; J gene: TRBJ1-2; CDR3 protein: CASSARTGRNYGYTF
V gene: TRBV19; J gene: TRBJ2-1; CDR3 protein: CASRTGRLTGGVNEQFF
V gene: TRBV10-1; J gene: TRBJ1-2; CDR3 protein: CASSEDSRGRSGYTF
V gene: TRBV19; J gene: TRBJ2-3; CDR3 protein: CASKRLPQGTDTQYF
V gene: TRBV21-1; J gene: TRBJ2-7; CDR3 protein: CAGSRDRVPEQYF
V gene: TRBV12-5; J gene: TRBJ2-5; CDR3 protein: CASGLGNGGETQYF
V gene: TRBV21-1; J gene: TRBJ1-2; CDR3 protein: CASSGVTDTF
V gene: TRBV7-2; J gene: TRBJ2-3; CDR3 protein: CASSETGLAGFTDTQYF
V gene: TRBV6-5; J gene: TRBJ1-2; CDR3 protein: CASRSGTGAGYGYTF
V gene: TRBV2; J gene: TRBJ2-3; CDR3 protein: CASSEGTASTDTQYF
V gene: TRBV7-7; J gene: TRBJ2-5; CDR3 protein: CASSPGGSWETQYF
V gene: TRBV6-5; J gene: TRBJ1-2; CDR3 protein: CASSYSVGGEGYGYTF
V gene: TRBV7-8; J gene: TRBJ1-4; CDR3 protein: CASSLSRDRRTTNEKLFF
V gene: TRBV7-2; J gene: TRBJ2-1; CDR3 protein: CASSGFWEQFF
V gene: TRBV28; J gene: TRBJ1-2; CDR3 protein: CASRYQGAWDGYTF
V gene: TRBV18; J gene: TRBJ1-5; CDR3 protein: CASSPPEGAGNQPQHF
V gene: TRBV9; J gene: TRBJ1-6; CDR3 protein: CASSAMGRQNNSPLHF
V gene: TRBV5-4; J gene: TRBJ1-2; CDR3 protein: CASSVRGNYGYTF
V gene: TRBV9; J gene: TRBJ1-2; CDR3 protein: CASSPSDGNYGYTF
V gene: TRBV9; J gene: TRBJ2-7; CDR3 protein: CASSPTGTHYEQYF
V gene: TRBV11-2; J gene: TRBJ2-7; CDR3 protein: CASSLTSYEQYF
V gene: TRBV6-6; J gene: TRBJ2-7; CDR3 protein: CASSGGTYEQYF
V gene: TRBV19; J gene: TRBJ1-5; CDR3 protein: CASSFYRGDSNQPQHF
V gene: TRBV7-6; J gene: TRBJ1-6; CDR3 protein: CASSLAVRGYSPLHF
V gene: TRBV28; J gene: TRBJ2-2; CDR3 protein: CASSLRQGGVGELFF
V gene: TRBV5-1; J gene: TRBJ2-1; CDR3 protein: CASNLAGGYNEQFF
V gene: TRBV6-5; J gene: TRBJ1-1; CDR3 protein: CASSLDRGNTEAFF
V gene: TRBV5-1; J gene: TRBJ2-1; CDR3 protein: CASSFRASSYNEQFF
V gene: TRBV27; J gene: TRBJ1-6; CDR3 protein: CASSSHPRALDSPLHF
V gene: TRBV7-9; J gene: TRBJ2-7; CDR3 protein: CASSRRHTGSYEQYF
V gene: TRBV9; J gene: TRBJ1-2; CDR3 protein: CASSVAGRGNDYGYTF
V gene: TRBV7-8; J gene: TRBJ2-5; CDR3 protein: CASSLGLAGGIQETQYF
V gene: TRBV6-1; J gene: TRBJ1-1; CDR3 protein: CASSEGGLGNTEAFF
V gene: TRBV30; J gene: TRBJ1-6; CDR3 protein: CAWSGTGGALTLHF
V gene: TRBV27; J gene: TRBJ2-2; CDR3 protein: CASSSLFLGGGADTGELFF
V gene: TRBV5-1; J gene: TRBJ1-2; CDR3 protein: CASSSWDRGLGGYTF
V gene: TRBV7-3; J gene: TRBJ2-1; CDR3 protein: CASSPQGSNEQFF
V gene: TRBV9; J gene: TRBJ1-1; CDR3 protein: CASSASDRGRGTEAFF
V gene: TRBV6-5; J gene: TRBJ1-3; CDR3 protein: CASSTGQASGNTIYF
V gene: TRBV7-2; J gene: TRBJ2-6; CDR3 protein: CASSPGGRGANVLTF
V gene: TRBV5-1; J gene: TRBJ2-7; CDR3 protein: CASSSQGPYEQYF
V gene: TRBV9; J gene: TRBJ2-3; CDR3 protein: CASSVGTSTDTQYF
V gene: TRBV5-1; J gene: TRBJ1-6; CDR3 protein: CASSLGRAGQSSYNSPLHF
V gene: TRBV9; J gene: TRBJ1-3; CDR3 protein: CASSVSGTGSGNTIYF
V gene: TRBV4-1; J gene: TRBJ2-7; CDR3 protein: CASSPRDRSYEQYF
V gene: TRBV10-3; J gene: TRBJ2-5; CDR3 protein: CAISDGLAGGETQYF